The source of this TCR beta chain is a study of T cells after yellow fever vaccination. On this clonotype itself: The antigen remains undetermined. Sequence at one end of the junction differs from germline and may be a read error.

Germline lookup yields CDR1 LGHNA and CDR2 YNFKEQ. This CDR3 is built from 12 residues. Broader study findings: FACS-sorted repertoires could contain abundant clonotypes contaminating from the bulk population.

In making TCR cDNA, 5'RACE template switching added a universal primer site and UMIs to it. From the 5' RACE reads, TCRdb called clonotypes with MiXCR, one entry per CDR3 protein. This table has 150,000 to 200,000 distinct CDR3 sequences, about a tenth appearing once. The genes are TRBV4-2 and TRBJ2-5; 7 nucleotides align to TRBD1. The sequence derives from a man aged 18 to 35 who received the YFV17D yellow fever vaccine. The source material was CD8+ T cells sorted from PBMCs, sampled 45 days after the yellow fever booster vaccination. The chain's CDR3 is CAISQGEETQYF. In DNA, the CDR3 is TGTGCCATCAGCCAGGGGGAAGAGACCCAGTACTTC.